These 31 T cell receptor beta chains were sequenced from one sample in a study of CD8+ T cells in alopecia areata. As to treatment: oral pan-JAK inhibitor, 5-10 mg twice daily. RNA was isolated and reverse transcribed to cDNA, the sequencing template. The repertoire was sequenced with immunoSEQ multiplex PCR; TCRdb's copy has only in-frame clones and lacks some. The repertoire holds a few hundred thousand clones, with more than 45% as singletons. The input for sequencing was CD4+ T cells sorted from blood, taken at week 4, from a patient treated with tofacitinib. These receptors all come from a human donor with alopecia areata.

V is TRBV5-6 and J is TRBJ1-2; 7 bases align to TRBD1. Germline CDR1 reads SGHDT; CDR2 reads YYEEEE. Trimming cost V 4 bases and J 6 bases; bases outside gene matches: 9. The CDR3 spans 14 residues. CDR3 coding DNA: TGTGCCAGCAGCCGGGATGACAGGGCCAATGGCTACACCTTC. Translated, it gives CASSRDDRANGYTF.

CDR3 coding DNA: TGTGCCAGCAGCCTAAGGGGGACATCTAACACCGGGGAGCTGTTTTTT. This sequence encodes CASSLRGTSNTGELFF. V and J are TRBV5-6 and TRBJ2-2, with a weak D call TRBD1 (6 bases). Per the germline V gene, CDR1 is SGHDT and CDR2 is YYEEEE. Trimming took off 4 bases at V and 2 bases at J, with 15 bases between the two ends. There are 16 residues in the CDR3.

This clone was picked up a small number of times. The chain has TRBV5-5 and TRBJ1-5; D unclear. CDR3 size: 14 residues. The germline gives CDR1 SGHKS, CDR2 YYEKEE (reference sequence). V lost 3 bases, J lost 4 bases, and 11 bases lay in between. The CDR3 region has the DNA TGTGCCAGCAGCTCAGGACCGGATAATCAGCCCCAGCATTTT. This translates into CASSSGPDNQPQHF. Variable domain in full (rest from reference TRBV5-5 and TRBJ1-5): DAGVTQSPTHLIKTRGQQVTLRCSPISGHKSVSWYQQVLGQGPQFIFQYYEKEERGRGNFPDRFSARQFPNYSSELNVNALLLGDSALYLCASSSGPDNQPQHFGDGTRLSIL.

V is TRBV29-1 and J is TRBJ1-4; 7 positions agree with TRBD1. The ends lost 4 bases at V and 6 bases at J; junction bases unmatched: 8. This CDR3 is 14 amino acids long. Looked up from germline, CDR1 is SQVTM and CDR2 is ANQGSEA. The CDR3 here is CSVVPLGQDEKLFF. The CDR3 DNA reads TGCAGCGTTGTCCCCCTCGGACAGGATGAAAAACTGTTTTTT.

The chain combines TRBV7-2 with TRBJ1-5; 7 bases line up with TRBD1. Germline CDR1 reads SGHTA; CDR2 reads FQGNSA. The CDR3 totals 14 residues. V dropped 5 bases and J dropped 6; count of bases not matched to a gene: 7. CDR3 region: CASSLRGASQPQHF. CDR3 sequence (DNA): TGTGCCAGCAGCCTCAGGGGGGCCAGTCAGCCCCAGCATTTT.

The chain recombines TRBV5-4 with TRBJ2-7; D perhaps matches TRBD1 (5 bases). The CDR3 sequence is 12 residues long. Germline V gene sequence: CDR1 SGHNT, CDR2 YYREEE (reference sequence). V was cut by 1 base and J by 10 bases, with 12 bases left in between. The CDR3 DNA reads TGTGCCAGCAGCTTGAGGTCAGGGATTCAGTACTTC. The encoded protein is CASSLRSGIQYF.

V is TRBV5-1 and J is TRBJ1-2; D remains unclear. The ends were cut back, 1 base at V and 6 bases at J, with 13 bases in the middle. This CDR3 is 14 amino acids long. Germline lookup yields CDR1 SGHRS and CDR2 YFSETQ. The CDR3 nucleotides read TGCGCCAGCAGCTTGAGGGCGGGAGAGAATGGCTACACCTTC. It encodes CASSLRAGENGYTF.

This sequence joins TRBV4-3 and TRBJ1-1; D is unresolved. Trimming took off 1 base at V and 2 bases at J, with 8 bases between the two ends. This CDR3 contains 14 residues. From germline, CDR1 is LGHNA and CDR2 YSLEER. The CDR3, as DNA: TGCGCCAGCAGCCAAGTGGCGGCTAACACTGAAGCTTTCTTT. This translates into CASSQVAANTEAFF.

The chain combines TRBV11-3 with TRBJ2-1, with 9 bases matching TRBD2. There are 16 residues in the CDR3. With 5 bases clipped from V and 6 bases from J, the junction kept 11 bases outside the gene matches. Germline loops: CDR1 SGHNT, CDR2 YENEEA. The CDR3 here is CASSPPAGGRSNEQFF. CDR3 DNA sequence: TGTGCCAGCAGCCCGCCGGCGGGGGGGCGGAGCAATGAGCAGTTCTTC.

A few counts support this clone. The sample carries other DNA sequences with the same CDR3. This chain connects TRBV6-6 to TRBJ1-1; D gene ambiguous. The germline V gene has CDR1 MNHNY and CDR2 SVGAGI (reference sequence). V was shortened by 5 bases and J by 5 bases, with 9 bases between the two germline ends. This CDR3 is built from 12 residues. CDR3 loop: CASSTRTTEAFF. The CDR3 bases are TGTGCCAGCAGTACCAGGACGACTGAAGCTTTCTTT.

This chain connects TRBV29-1 to TRBJ1-1; D is unclear. The CDR3 consists of 13 residues. Trimming took 3 bases from V and 0 from J, leaving 8 bases between them. Germline CDR1 and CDR2: SQVTM and ANQGSEA. CDR3 loop: CSVDRRLNTEAFF. CDR3 coding DNA: TGCAGCGTTGATCGTCGGCTGAACACTGAAGCTTTCTTT.

The count of this clone is one. This chain joins TRBV10-3 and TRBJ2-5; possibly TRBD2 for D (7 bases). CDR1 and CDR2 from the germline V gene are ENHRY and SYGVKD. The CDR3 is 13 residues long. Trimming took 7 bases from V and 4 from J, leaving 13 bases between them. The CDR3 bases are TGTGCCATCAACGGGGGGCTAGGAGAGACCCAGTACTTC. Translation gives CAINGGLGETQYF.

The chain joins TRBV19 to TRBJ1-5; 9 bases are a match to TRBD1. This CDR3 region has 16 residues. Germline CDR1 and CDR2: LNHDA and SQIVND (reference sequence). V dropped 6 bases and J dropped 4; count of bases not matched to a gene: 10. The CDR3 spells CASRTQDRGLNQPQHF. CDR3 coding DNA: TGTGCCAGTAGAACCCAGGACAGGGGCCTAAATCAGCCCCAGCATTTT. The complete variable domain, with remaining parts taken from reference TRBV19 and TRBJ1-5, reads DGGITQSPKYLFRKEGQNVTLSCEQNLNHDAMYWYRQDPGQGLRLIYYSQIVNDFQKGDIAEGYSVSREKKESFPLTVTSAQKNPTAFYLCASRTQDRGLNQPQHFGDGTRLSIL.

V gene TRBV5-6 combines with J gene TRBJ2-3; 13 nucleotides agree with TRBD2. This CDR3 has 18 residues. V shed 4 bases, J shed 6 bases, and the junction held 14 bases outside the gene matches. CDR1 SGHDT and CDR2 YYEEEE come from the germline V gene. CDR3 in amino acids: CASSLSLGLAGLTDTQYF. DNA for the CDR3: TGTGCCAGCAGCCTGTCCTTGGGACTAGCGGGGTTAACGGATACGCAGTATTTT.

This chain joins TRBV30 and TRBJ1-1; 9 bases align to TRBD1. Trimming cost V 2 bases and J 11 bases; bases outside gene matches: 9. The CDR3 runs to 13 residues. In germline, CDR1 is GTSNPN, CDR2 SVGIG (reference sequence). The CDR3 DNA is TGTGCCTGGAGTTCCTCCGGGACAGGGATCGCTTTCTTT. Its translation is CAWSSSGTGIAFF.

The V call is TRBV7-2, the J call TRBJ1-5; 7 positions agree with TRBD1. V lost 4 bases to trimming and J lost 5 bases; unmatched junction nucleotides: 8. Looked up from germline, CDR1 is SGHTA and CDR2 is FQGNSA. The length of the CDR3 is 15 residues. CDR3 in amino acids: CASSSSGTADQPQHF. The CDR3 region has the DNA TGTGCCAGCAGCTCCTCCGGGACAGCAGATCAGCCCCAGCATTTT.

The chain couples TRBV27 to TRBJ2-1, with 11 positions matching TRBD2. Trimming at V came to 2 bases and at J to 0 bases, leaving 15 bases not matched to a gene. The CDR3 is made up of 21 amino acids. Germline-derived CDR1 and CDR2 are MNHEY and SMNVEV (reference sequence). CDR3 nucleotide sequence: TGTGCCAGCAGTTTAATTTCTCAAGGACTAGCGGGCCCGAGCTCCTACAATGAGCAGTTCTTC. It specifies CASSLISQGLAGPSSYNEQFF.

The chain employs TRBV7-3 and TRBJ2-2; D uncertain. Per the germline V gene, CDR1 is SGHTA and CDR2 is FQGTGA. This CDR3 region has 14 residues. The V gene lost 5 bases and the J gene lost 3 bases, with 10 bases spanning the gap. CDR3 sequence (DNA): TGTGCCAGCAGCGCCGGTGGGGACACCGGGGAGCTGTTTTTT. Translated: CASSAGGDTGELFF.

This clone was seen just once. For the CDR3, the DNA is TGCGCCAGCAGCTATCGGACAGGGGGTACCTACGAGCAGTACTTC. Amino acid sequence: CASSYRTGGTYEQYF. V usage is TRBV5-1 and J usage is TRBJ2-7; 10 bases map to TRBD1. The CDR3 has 15 residues. After removal of 3 bases from V and 2 bases from J, the junction contained 5 bases not matched to a gene. The V gene's germline CDR1 is SGHRS and CDR2 YFSETQ.

Only one count was recorded for this clone. This sequence joins TRBV6-1 and TRBJ2-1; 9 bases are shared with TRBD1. J gave up 10 bases and V 4 bases, and 14 bases lay outside the gene matches. CDR3 length: 16 residues. Germline-derived CDR1 and CDR2 are MNHNS and SASEGT. DNA of the CDR3: TGTGCCAGCAGTGGGCAGACCGGGACAGGGCTAATAGAGCAGTTCTTC. This sequence encodes CASSGQTGTGLIEQFF.

This chain connects TRBV5-1 to TRBJ2-1; 8 bases match TRBD1. Germline loops: CDR1 SGHRS, CDR2 YFSETQ. With 2 bases clipped from V and 8 bases from J, the junction kept 6 bases outside the gene matches. CDR3 size: 14 residues. The CDR3 nucleotides are TGCGCCAGCAGCTTTGGACAGGGCACCGATGAGCAGTTCTTC. Translating it yields CASSFGQGTDEQFF.

The sample holds a few counts of this clone. The V gene is TRBV7-2, the J gene TRBJ2-2; D gene unclear. The V end lost 1 base, the J end lost 3 bases, and 6 bases lay between the germline ends. The germline V gene encodes CDR1 SGHTA and CDR2 FQGNSA. CDR3 length: 14 amino acids. CDR3 DNA: TGTGCCAGCAGCTTAGGGTCTGACACCGGGGAGCTGTTTTTT. Its protein is CASSLGSDTGELFF. The complete variable domain, with remaining parts taken from reference TRBV7-2 and TRBJ2-2, reads GAGVSQSPSNKVTEKGKDVELRCDPISGHTALYWYRQSLGQGLEFLIYFQGNSAPDKSGLPSDRFSAERTGGSVSTLTIQRTQQEDSAVYLCASSLGSDTGELFFGEGSRLTVL.

This clone was counted between two and nine times. The chain employs TRBV7-2 and TRBJ1-4; weak D call: TRBD1 (5 bases). The CDR3 is 14 residues long. V was trimmed by 5 bases and J by 7 bases, leaving 14 bases between them. Germline loops: CDR1 SGHTA, CDR2 FQGNSA. Here the CDR3 DNA reads TGTGCCAGCAGCCGAGGGACCGACCGTGAAAAACTGTTTTTT. This gives the protein CASSRGTDREKLFF.

V gene TRBV4-1 combines with J gene TRBJ2-7; possibly TRBD1 for D (6 bases). Germline assignment: CDR1 MGHRA and CDR2 YSYEKL. The CDR3 is made up of 15 amino acids. V was cut by 0 bases and J by 0 bases, with 9 bases left in between. CDR3 nucleotides: TGCGCCAGCAGCCAAGATTCAGGGGCCTCCTACGAGCAGTACTTC. Amino acids: CASSQDSGASYEQYF.

This clone was found once. V usage is TRBV7-9 and J usage is TRBJ1-1, with D perhaps TRBD1 (5 bases). Germline CDR1 is SEHNR and CDR2 is FQNEAQ (reference sequence). V shed 2 bases and J shed 1 base, with 8 bases lying between them. The CDR3 loop spans 14 amino acids. The CDR3 nucleotides read TGTGCCAGCAGCTTACATACAGGGAACACTGAAGCTTTCTTT. It is translated as CASSLHTGNTEAFF.

V usage is TRBV25-1 and J usage is TRBJ1-2; D not certain. CDR3 size: 12 residues. The germline gives CDR1 MGHDK, CDR2 SYGVNS. V lost 1 base to trimming and J lost 8 bases, with 8 bases between them. The CDR3 loop reads CASSESGRGYTF. CDR3 nucleotide sequence: TGTGCCAGCAGTGAATCCGGGCGAGGCTACACCTTC.

The chain couples TRBV7-6 to TRBJ2-5, with 7 bases aligning to TRBD1. The germline CDR1 and CDR2 sequences are SGHVS and FNYEAQ. The CDR3 contains 16 residues. After removal of 5 bases from V and 2 bases from J, the junction contained 11 bases not matched to a gene. The CDR3 region is CASSPTGIGPQETQYF. DNA of the CDR3: TGTGCCAGCAGCCCGACAGGGATTGGACCTCAAGAGACCCAGTACTTC.

This clone has a handful of counts. The chain links TRBV29-1 to TRBJ2-7; D may be TRBD1 or TRBD2 (5 bases each). The CDR3 is 12 amino acids. Germline V gives CDR1 SQVTM, CDR2 ANQGSEA. Trimming stripped 6 bases from V and 2 bases from J, with 11 bases between. CDR3 sequence reads: CSVPGPAYEQYF. CDR3 DNA sequence: TGCAGCGTACCGGGACCGGCCTACGAGCAGTACTTC.

This CDR3 is CASSSPLSGYTF. The CDR3 nucleotides are TGTGCCAGCAGTTCACCTCTGAGCGGCTACACCTTC. V gene TRBV28 combines with J gene TRBJ1-2; D is undetermined. Germline V CDR1 and CDR2: MDHEN, SYDVKM. The CDR3 sequence is 12 residues long. Trimming took 4 bases from V and 8 from J, leaving 11 bases between them.

The chain uses TRBV4-1 and TRBJ1-1, with a possible D match to TRBD1 (5 bases). The germline V and J ends were trimmed by 3 bases and 0 bases, with 14 bases remaining between them. This CDR3 has 16 amino acids. CDR1 is MGHRA, CDR2 YSYEKL, per germline. In nucleotides, the CDR3 is TGCGCCAGCAGCCAGGGAGGACAAGGGATGAACACTGAAGCTTTCTTT. Its protein product is CASSQGGQGMNTEAFF.

The CDR3 bases are TGCAGCGTTGTGCCCCGGACAGGGAGTGGCTACACCTTC. It yields the protein CSVVPRTGSGYTF. This chain links TRBV29-1 with TRBJ1-2; 8 nucleotides match TRBD1. Germline assignment: CDR1 SQVTM and CDR2 ANQGSEA. There are 13 residues in the CDR3. The V segment lost 4 bases and the J segment 7 bases; nucleotides outside the gene matches: 8. Supplemented by reference TRBV29-1 and TRBJ1-2, the full variable domain reads SAVISQKPSRDICQRGTSLTIQCQVDSQVTMMFWYRQQPGQSLTLIATANQGSEATYESGFVIDKFPISRPNLTFSTLTVSNMSPEDSSIYLCSVVPRTGSGYTFGSGTRLTVV.